One T cell receptor (beta chain) is described in this entry. Its specificity is unknown. This CDR3 is 11 amino acids long. Trimming removed 3 bases from V and 4 bases from J, with 3 bases in between. Germline CDR1 WSHSY, CDR2 SAAADI. The data were taken from a study of regulatory T cells in long-lasting Graves disease. On the study more broadly: Newly diagnosed Graves' patients had taken antithyroid drugs under 3 months. Study outcomes and limitations: Persistent patients had a count of shared public clonotypes (approximately 3,000) that exceeded that of new patients (approximately 1,000). The study found TRBV28, TRBJ1-2 and TRBJ2-5 favored in persistent disease.

Arm-PCR with iRepertoire HTBI primers amplified the CDR3 regions for these TCR beta libraries. A single record per CDR3 protein comes from TCRdb applying MiXCR to the multiplex PCR reads. The sample consists of around 250,000 distinct CDR3 sequences, 20% of them appearing once. Sample time point: newly diagnosed GD, antithyroid drugs for less than 3 months. PBMC RNA was the source of the TCR library. The sequences come from peripheral blood mononuclear cells (PBMCs), collected at new diagnosis, from a patient treated with antithyroid drugs. The chain couples TRBV10-2 to TRBJ1-2; D is uncertain. The clonotype originates from a female donor with Graves disease. CDR3 DNA sequence: TGCGCCAGCAGTGACATCTATGGCTACACCTTC. Translation gives CASSDIYGYTF.